What follows describes a single T cell receptor beta chain. The antigen remains unidentified. The germline gene is not matched at one end of the junction; a read error may be the cause. This entry is derived from a study of cytomegalovirus exposure and HLA in healthy donors. Study context: Sequencing of some 200 million T cells in an earlier analysis found 95 million to 120 million unique TCR beta sequences.

General study results and limits: The study listed 164 cytomegalovirus-associated TCR beta chains.

CDR1 is SSHAT and CDR2 is FNYEAQ in the germline V gene (reference sequence). This CDR3 spans 16 amino acids. A multiplex PCR was run with 60 Vbeta primers and 13 Jbeta primers. Generated by immunoSEQ multiplex PCR, the TCRdb table keeps only in-frame clones and is missing some. The table includes roughly 170,000 clones, more than 70% detected once. This TCR came from a woman aged 45-65 years in good health and CMV-seropositive. Input material: PBMCs. The chain carries TRBV7-7 and TRBJ2-1; D is possibly TRBD2 (8 bases). The CDR3 loop is CASSQGGRGGYNEQFF. As DNA, the CDR3 is TGTGCTAGCAGCCAAGGGGGCCGGGGGGGATACAATGAGCAGTTCTTC.